Reported below is one T cell receptor beta chain. Its antigen specificity is not known. Base qualities are missing; no much larger clone stands one base away. The CDR3 regions of human TCRbeta chains were analyzed by immunosequencing. The original pipeline was this. TCRs in the repertoires were compared against a reference library of SARS-CoV-2-specific TCRs that had been generated with the MIRA antigen-specificity platform. Breadth meant the fraction of unique TCRs that were SARS-CoV-2-associated, whereas depth meant the fraction of total T cells that were SARS-CoV-2-associated. Using the MIRA data, each spike-specific TCR was mapped to the spike region that the TCR reacts to and placed in a CD4 or CD8 class. Log10-transformed breadth and depth values were compared by one-way ANOVA with Sidak's multiple comparisons tests. TCRdb mirrors the immuneACCESS table, restricted to in-frame sequences. Some clones are absent from its copies; in checked studies, under half trace to an unresolved V gene, and the reason for the others is unknown. V and J calls and clone size are as listed in that table; D and trimming were resolved from the DNA. The table for this sample lists 150,000 to 200,000 clones; approximately 94% of them were counted only once. The ten largest clones take up about 0.6% of the sample.

The data belong to a study of T cell responses to AZD1222 COVID-19 vaccine (dated by TCRdb to about 2021). Regarding the research as a whole: AZD1222 recipients given second doses at about 4 weeks or at about 12 weeks were pooled, since spike-specific TCR depth and breadth were not found to differ between the two schedules. TCR sequencing was performed for 230 to 250 trial participants, of whom about 200 were given two doses of AZD1222 and around 25 were given two doses of MenACWY control vaccine. Trial participants were enrolled by age into subgroups of 18-55, 56-69 and 70-plus years, and about 150, 27 and 61 TCR-sequenced participants, respectively, were included in these subgroups.

The paper's findings and limits, for the study overall: Because no samples from the day 14 peak response were available, repertoires could be characterized only after the peak T cell response. In the small 56-69-year group, the increase in depth fell short of significance, most likely because of low power. A significant rise in spike-specific TCR breadth and depth was observed after two AZD1222 doses relative to day 0 and relative to MenACWY recipients. Epitopes outside the regions mutated in the B.1.351 and B.1.1.7 variants were reportedly recognized by nearly half of the unique spike-specific TCRs. Participants were mostly white British, with more females than males. The authors suggested clonal diversity may have been underestimated. Conclusions about previously exposed vaccinees are limited because only a handful of AZD1222 recipients were SARS-CoV-2 seropositive at baseline. The whole spike protein was spanned by vaccine-associated CD4 TCRs, and dominant responses were seen in regions 160-218 and 743-854.

The germline V gene (reference sequence) sets CDR1 to SEHNR and CDR2 to FQNEAQ. Including the terminal cysteine and phenylalanine, the CDR3 comprises 18 residues. Solely the CDR3 DNA is kept, with 54 bases framed from the first base. Trimming removed 7 bases from V and 7 bases from J; the gene matches leave 23 bases unexplained. The time point label, as the study defines it: baseline before first vaccination. Vaccinee samples were obtained from the UK trials COV001 and COV002, which included a single-blind randomized controlled phase 2/3 trial of AZD1222 (ChAdOx1 nCoV-19) in healthy adults. Trial participant PBMC samples were collected at day 0 and day 28 after the second dose for TCRbeta chain sequencing.

Sample: peripheral blood, taken on day 0 of AZD1222 vaccination. The TCR sequence derives from an adult in good health. The sequence joins TRBV7-9 to TRBJ1-2, and 8 junctional nucleotides match TRBD1. The CDR3 reads as follows: CASTRSSGTGRKIIGYTF. The sequenced DNA: TGTGCCAGCACTCGATCGTCCGGGACAGGCAGAAAAATCATTGGCTACACCTTC.